Reported below is one T cell receptor beta chain. Its antigen is currently not known. No much larger clone is present one base from it, and per-base qualities are unavailable. For TCRbeta CDR3 sequencing, genomic DNA from the sorted cells was extracted using the QIAGEN DNeasy Blood and Tissue Kit. High-throughput TCRbeta CDR3 sequencing, which included PCR amplification with bias correction and internal controls, was done commercially through immunoSEQ. Per the original workflow: Unique productive TCRbeta sequences were defined by CDR3 nucleotide sequence when primers matched and otherwise by CDR3 amino acid sequence together with Vbeta and Jbeta genes. As a correction for sorting error, sequences shared between sorted populations at a frequency ratio of 2:1 or less were discarded, and the remaining shared sequences were assigned to the higher population. A sequence counted as donor-reactive if, in CFSE-low cells, the sequence had a frequency of at least 0.01% and was expanded at least 5-fold compared with unstimulated cells. Jensen-Shannon divergence calculated on the top 100 TCRbeta sequences ranked by frequency was used to measure repertoire divergence. For samples with multiple sequencing runs, sorting error was corrected in each run separately before the runs were combined. As stored in TCRdb, this immuneACCESS dataset retains in-frame rearrangements with V and J assigned. A fraction of the clones does not appear; measured against another copy, unresolved V genes explain less than half of the discrepancy, and the remainder lacks a known reason. D and trimming were read from the DNA, whereas the V and J calls and clone size are those reported in that table. The sample data list about 22,000 clones, and about 84% of these were observed just once. Jointly, the top ten make up 20% to 30% of the sample.

Sample time point, as interpreted from the label and publication: 6 months after combined kidney and bone marrow transplant. Related donors were used in the transplants with nonmyeloablative bone marrow transplantation, and mixed chimerism was transient in the human trials. Thawed PBMCs were FACS-sorted into unstimulated Tregs (CD4+CD25+CD127-), CD4+ non-Tregs (CD4+CD25-), CD4 cells and CD8 cells. Patients were several combined kidney and bone marrow transplant recipients from the ITN036ST trial, and only these trial subjects had samples available. Healthy control blood was processed by Ficoll density gradient to PBMCs and cryopreserved; patient PBMCs were collected before and after transplant. These data originate in a study of Tregs in tolerant kidney transplant recipients (dated by TCRdb to the late 2010s). With respect to the entire study: TCRbeta sequencing was used in the study to identify donor-specific regulatory T cells before combined kidney and bone marrow transplantation, and the identified cells were then tracked after transplant.

What the authors observed across the whole study: Biological reproducibility was not examined directly, but technical replication error appeared to be minimal. Because only a small number of patients were included, the study had limitations, and the results will need to be validated in larger populations as well as under other immunosuppression protocols. In tolerant patients, the expansion of donor-specific Tregs was greater than global Treg expansion, suggesting that the expansion was antigen-driven rather than nonspecific. For some patients, the PCR primers changed as time went on, which meant samples from those patients could not be compared with one another at the nucleotide level. Expanding Tregs with activated donor B cells appeared to identify the most biologically relevant and donor-specific TCRbeta repertoire.

The CDR3 has 16 amino acids, counting the end cysteine and phenylalanine. The kept DNA is CDR3 alone, 48 bases in frame from the first base. CDR1 SGHVS and CDR2 FNYEAQ were looked up in the germline V gene. V trim: 5 bases; J trim: 0 bases; unmatched bases: 7. This specimen was CD8+ T cells from blood (PBMCs), taken 6 months after the transplant. The clonotype was recovered from a human patient who received a combined kidney and bone marrow transplant. The graft donor may be the source of some T cells after a transplant. The rearranged segments are TRBV7-6 and TRBJ2-1; TRBD1 agrees with 7 junctional bases. The sequence in DNA is TGTGCCAGCAGCCCACGACAGGGATCCTCCTACAATGAGCAGTTCTTC. This encodes CASSPRQGSSYNEQFF.